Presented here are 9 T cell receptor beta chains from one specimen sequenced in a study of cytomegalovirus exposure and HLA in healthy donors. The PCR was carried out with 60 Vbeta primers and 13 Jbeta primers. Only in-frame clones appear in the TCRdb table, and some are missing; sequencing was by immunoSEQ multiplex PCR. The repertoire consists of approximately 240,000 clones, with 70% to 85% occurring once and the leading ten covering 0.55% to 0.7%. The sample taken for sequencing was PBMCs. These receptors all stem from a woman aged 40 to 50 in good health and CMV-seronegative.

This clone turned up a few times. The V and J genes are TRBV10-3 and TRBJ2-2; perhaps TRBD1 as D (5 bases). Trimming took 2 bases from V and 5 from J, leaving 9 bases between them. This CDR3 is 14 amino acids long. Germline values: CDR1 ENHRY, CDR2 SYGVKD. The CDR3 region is CAISEQTETGELFF. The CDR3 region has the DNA TGTGCCATCAGTGAGCAGACAGAGACCGGGGAGCTGTTTTTT.

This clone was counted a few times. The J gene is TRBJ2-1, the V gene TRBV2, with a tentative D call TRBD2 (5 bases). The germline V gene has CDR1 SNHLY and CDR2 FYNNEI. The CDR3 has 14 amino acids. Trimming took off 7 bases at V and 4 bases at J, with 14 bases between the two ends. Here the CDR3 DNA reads TGTGCCAGCATAAGAGGGTCGGGTTACAATGAGCAGTTCTTC. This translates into CASIRGSGYNEQFF. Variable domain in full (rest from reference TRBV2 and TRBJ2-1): EPEVTQTPSHQVTQMGQEVILRCVPISNHLYFYWYRQILGQKVEFLVSFYNNEISEKSEIFDDQFSVERPDGSNFTLKIRSTKLEDSAMYFCASIRGSGYNEQFFGPGTRLTVL.

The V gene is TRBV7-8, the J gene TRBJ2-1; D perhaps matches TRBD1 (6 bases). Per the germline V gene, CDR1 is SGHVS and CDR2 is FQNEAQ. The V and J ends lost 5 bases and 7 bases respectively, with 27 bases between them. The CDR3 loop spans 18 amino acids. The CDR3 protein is CASSLRGYRASSHNEQFF. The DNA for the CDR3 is TGTGCCAGCAGCCTAAGGGGATACAGGGCAAGTTCTCATAATGAGCAGTTCTTC.

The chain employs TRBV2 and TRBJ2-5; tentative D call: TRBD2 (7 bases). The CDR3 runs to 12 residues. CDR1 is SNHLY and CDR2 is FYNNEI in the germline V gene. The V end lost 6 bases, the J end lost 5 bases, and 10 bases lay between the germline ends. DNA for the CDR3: TGTGCCAGCAGGAGGGGGGGGGAGACCCAGTACTTC. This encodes CASRRGGETQYF.

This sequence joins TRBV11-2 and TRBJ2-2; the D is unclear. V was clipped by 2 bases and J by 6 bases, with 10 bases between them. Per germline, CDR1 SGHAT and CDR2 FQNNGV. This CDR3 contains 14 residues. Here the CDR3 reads CASSLTDRAGELFF. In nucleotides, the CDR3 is TGTGCCAGCAGCTTAACCGACCGGGCCGGGGAGCTGTTTTTT.

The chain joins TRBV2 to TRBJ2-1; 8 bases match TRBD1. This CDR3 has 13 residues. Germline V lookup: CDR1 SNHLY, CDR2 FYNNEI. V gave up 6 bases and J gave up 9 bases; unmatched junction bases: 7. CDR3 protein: CASSPGGAGEQFF. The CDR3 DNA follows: TGTGCCAGCAGCCCAGGGGGCGCTGGTGAGCAGTTCTTC.

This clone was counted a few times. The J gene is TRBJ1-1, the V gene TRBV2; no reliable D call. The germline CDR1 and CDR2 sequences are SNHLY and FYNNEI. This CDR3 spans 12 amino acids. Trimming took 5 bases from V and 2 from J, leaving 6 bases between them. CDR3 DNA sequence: TGTGCCAGCAGTCTAACTAACACTGAAGCTTTCTTT. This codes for CASSLTNTEAFF.

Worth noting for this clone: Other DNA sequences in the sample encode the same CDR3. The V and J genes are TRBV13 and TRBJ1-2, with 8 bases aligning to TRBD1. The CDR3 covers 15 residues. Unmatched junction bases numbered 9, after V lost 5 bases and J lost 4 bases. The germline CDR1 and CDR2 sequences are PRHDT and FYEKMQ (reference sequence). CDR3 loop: CASSARDRILYGYTF. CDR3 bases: TGTGCCAGCAGCGCGCGGGACAGGATCCTCTATGGCTACACCTTC.

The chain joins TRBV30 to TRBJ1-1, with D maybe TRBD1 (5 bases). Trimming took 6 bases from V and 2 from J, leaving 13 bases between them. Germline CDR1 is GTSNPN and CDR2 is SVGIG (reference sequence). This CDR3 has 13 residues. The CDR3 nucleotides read TGTGCCTGCATGACAGTGGGAAACACTGAAGCTTTCTTT. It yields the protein CACMTVGNTEAFF.